This T cell receptor (beta chain) was sequenced in a study of T cell responses to AZD1222 COVID-19 vaccine. The protocol was immunoSEQ multiplex PCR, while the TCRdb copy is restricted to in-frame clones and leaves out a portion. This table holds about 140,000 clones, 92% found once. The CDR3 length is 16 residues. Germline-derived CDR1 and CDR2 are SGHDT and YYEEEE. V shed 7 bases and J 6 bases; nucleotides not matched to a gene: 10. Sequenced here: peripheral blood, sampled on day 0 of AZD1222 vaccination. The V gene is TRBV5-6, the J gene TRBJ2-7; 16 bases match TRBD2. The source is an adult in good health. CDR3 DNA sequence: TGTGCCAGCTCCTACACGGGACTAGCGGGAGGGCCCGAGCAGTACTTC. Its protein product is CASSYTGLAGGPEQYF.